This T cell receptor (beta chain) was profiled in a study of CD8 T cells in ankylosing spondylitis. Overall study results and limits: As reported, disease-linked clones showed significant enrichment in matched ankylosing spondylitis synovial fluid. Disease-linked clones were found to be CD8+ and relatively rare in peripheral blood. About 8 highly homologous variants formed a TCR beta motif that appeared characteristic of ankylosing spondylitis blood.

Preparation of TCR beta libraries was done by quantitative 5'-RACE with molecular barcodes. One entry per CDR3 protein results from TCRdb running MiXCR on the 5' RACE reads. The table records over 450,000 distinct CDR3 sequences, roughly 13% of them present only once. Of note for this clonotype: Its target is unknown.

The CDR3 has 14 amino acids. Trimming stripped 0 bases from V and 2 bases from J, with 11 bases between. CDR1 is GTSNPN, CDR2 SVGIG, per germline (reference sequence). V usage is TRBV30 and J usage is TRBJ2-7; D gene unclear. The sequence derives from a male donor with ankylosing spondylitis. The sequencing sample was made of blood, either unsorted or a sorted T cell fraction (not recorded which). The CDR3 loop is CAWSVGSRAYEQYF. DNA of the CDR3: TGTGCCTGGAGTGTCGGGTCCCGAGCCTACGAGCAGTACTTC.